This TCR beta chain comes out of a study of CD8 T cells in ankylosing spondylitis. Study findings and constraints: CD8+ cells made up the disease-linked clones, which were relatively rare in peripheral blood. Past research had described some motif variants in reactive arthritis synovial fluid and blood. Reportedly, significant enrichment of disease-linked clones occurred in matched ankylosing spondylitis synovial fluid. In ankylosing spondylitis blood, a motif of roughly eight highly homologous TCR beta variants appeared characteristic.

The CDR3 runs 16 residues. Trimming cost V 6 bases and J 5 bases; bases outside gene matches: 13. The germline V gene has CDR1 ENHRY and CDR2 SYGVKD. With regard to this clonotype: Antigen: not known.

Using quantitative 5'-RACE with molecular barcodes, the authors made TCR beta libraries. MiXCR, applied by TCRdb to the 5' RACE reads, yields one record per CDR3 protein. The sample has 500,000 to 550,000 distinct CDR3 sequences, over 9.5% seen once. The TCR was taken from a male donor with ankylosing spondylitis. Source material: blood, either unsorted or a sorted T cell fraction (not recorded which). V gene TRBV10-3 combines with J gene TRBJ1-1; 9 bases are a match to TRBD1. CDR3 amino acids: CAISRTGVVGGTEAFF. The CDR3 DNA follows: TGTGCCATCAGCCGGACAGGGGTGGTTGGGGGAACTGAAGCTTTCTTT.